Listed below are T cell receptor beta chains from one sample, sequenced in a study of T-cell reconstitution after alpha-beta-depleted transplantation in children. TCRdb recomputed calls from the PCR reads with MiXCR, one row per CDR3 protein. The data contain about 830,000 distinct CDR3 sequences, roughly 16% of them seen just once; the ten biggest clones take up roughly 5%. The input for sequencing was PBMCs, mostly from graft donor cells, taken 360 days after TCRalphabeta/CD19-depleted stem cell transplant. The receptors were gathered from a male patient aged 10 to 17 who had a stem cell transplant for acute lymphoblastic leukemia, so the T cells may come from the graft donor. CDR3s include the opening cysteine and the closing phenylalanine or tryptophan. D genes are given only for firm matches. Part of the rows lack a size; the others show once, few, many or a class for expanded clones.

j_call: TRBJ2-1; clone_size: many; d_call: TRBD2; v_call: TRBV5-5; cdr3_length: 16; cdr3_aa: CASSFSGLAANNEQFF; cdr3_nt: TGTGCCAGCAGCTTCTCGGGACTAGCGGCAAACAATGAGCAGTTCTTC
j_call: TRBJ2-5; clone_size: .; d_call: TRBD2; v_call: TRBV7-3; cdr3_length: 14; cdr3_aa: CASGRGLGQETQYF; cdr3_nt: TGTGCCAGCGGGAGGGGTTTGGGGCAAGAGACCCAGTACTTC
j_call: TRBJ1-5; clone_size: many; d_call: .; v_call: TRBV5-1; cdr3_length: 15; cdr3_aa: CASSSDGQINQPQHF; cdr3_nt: TGCGCCAGCAGCTCGGATGGACAGATCAATCAGCCCCAGCATTTT
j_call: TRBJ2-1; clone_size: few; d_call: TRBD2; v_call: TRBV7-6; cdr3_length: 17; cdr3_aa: CASSLFRGGGSYNEQFF; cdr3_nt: TGTGCCAGCAGCTTATTTCGCGGCGGGGGCTCCTACAATGAGCAGTTCTTC
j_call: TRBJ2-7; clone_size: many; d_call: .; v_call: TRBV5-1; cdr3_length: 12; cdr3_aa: CASSSPPYEQYF; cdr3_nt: TGCGCCAGCAGCTCCCCTCCTTACGAGCAGTACTTC
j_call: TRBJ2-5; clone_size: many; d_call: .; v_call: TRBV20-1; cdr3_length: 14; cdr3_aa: CSARDTEGRETQYF; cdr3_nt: TGCAGTGCTAGAGATACGGAGGGCCGAGAGACCCAGTACTTC
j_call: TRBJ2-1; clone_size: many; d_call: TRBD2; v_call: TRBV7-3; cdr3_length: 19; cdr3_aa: CASSLTRLAGAHRDNEQFF; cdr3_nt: TGTGCCAGCAGCTTAACACGACTAGCGGGGGCCCATCGGGATAATGAGCAGTTCTTC
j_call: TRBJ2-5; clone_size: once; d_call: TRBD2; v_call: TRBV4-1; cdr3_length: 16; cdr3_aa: CASSVFKAGGGKTQYF; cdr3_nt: TGCGCCAGCAGCGTTTTTAAGGCGGGAGGCGGGAAGACCCAGTACTTC
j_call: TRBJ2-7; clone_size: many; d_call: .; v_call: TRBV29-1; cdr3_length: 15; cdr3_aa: CSVERIDRGFYEQYF; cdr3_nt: TGCAGCGTTGAAAGAATCGACAGAGGTTTCTACGAGCAGTACTTC
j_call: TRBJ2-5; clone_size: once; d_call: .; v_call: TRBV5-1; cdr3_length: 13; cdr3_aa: CTSRFGAQETQYF; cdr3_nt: TGCACCAGCAGATTCGGGGCCCAAGAGACCCAGTACTTC
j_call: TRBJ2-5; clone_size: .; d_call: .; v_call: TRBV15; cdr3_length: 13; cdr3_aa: CATSRVSGETQYF; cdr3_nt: TGTGCCACCAGCAGAGTTTCAGGCGAGACCCAGTACTTC
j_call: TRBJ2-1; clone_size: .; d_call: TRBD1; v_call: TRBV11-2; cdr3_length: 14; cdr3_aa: CASSPGQGAGEQFF; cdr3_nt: TGTGCCAGCAGCCCCGGACAGGGGGCAGGTGAGCAGTTCTTC
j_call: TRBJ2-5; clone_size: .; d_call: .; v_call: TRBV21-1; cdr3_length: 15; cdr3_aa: CASSGRRGYQETQYF; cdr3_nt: TGTGCCAGCAGCGGTCGACGGGGCTACCAAGAGACCCAGTACTTC
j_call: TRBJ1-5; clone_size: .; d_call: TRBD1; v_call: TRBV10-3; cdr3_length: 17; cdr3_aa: CAISDPGQGALNQPQHF; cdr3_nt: TGTGCCATCAGTGACCCGGGACAGGGGGCCCTCAATCAGCCCCAGCATTTT
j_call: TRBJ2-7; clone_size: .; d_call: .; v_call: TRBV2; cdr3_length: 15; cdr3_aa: CASTATFRSSYEQYF; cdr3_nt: TGTGCCAGCACCGCGACTTTTAGGAGCTCCTACGAGCAGTACTTC
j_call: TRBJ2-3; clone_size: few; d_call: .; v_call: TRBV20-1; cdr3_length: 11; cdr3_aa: CSASPVNTQYF; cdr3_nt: TGCAGTGCTAGCCCAGTGAATACGCAGTATTTT
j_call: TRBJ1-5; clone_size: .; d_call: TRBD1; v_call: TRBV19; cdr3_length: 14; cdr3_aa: CASSIPGQDQPQHF; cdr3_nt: TGTGCCAGTAGTATTCCGGGACAGGATCAGCCCCAGCATTTT
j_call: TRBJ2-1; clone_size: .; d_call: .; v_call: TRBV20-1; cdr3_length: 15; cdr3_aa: CSARGGRQSYNEQFF; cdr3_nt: TGCAGTGCTAGAGGGGGACGCCAATCATACAATGAGCAGTTCTTC
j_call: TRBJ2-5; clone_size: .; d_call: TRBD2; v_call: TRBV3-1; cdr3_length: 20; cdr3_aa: CASSQILGLAGATRRETQYF; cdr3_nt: TGTGCCAGCAGCCAAATACTTGGACTAGCGGGGGCCACCCGGAGGGAGACCCAGTACTTC
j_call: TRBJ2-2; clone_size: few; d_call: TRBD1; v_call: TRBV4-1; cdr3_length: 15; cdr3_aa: CASSHPARGPGELFF; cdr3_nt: TGCGCCAGCAGCCACCCCGCAAGGGGGCCCGGGGAGCTGTTTTTT